The clone carrying this T cell receptor beta chain was counted many times. Antigen specificity is unknown. The data derive from a study of T cell repertoires in cytomegalovirus infection. TCRdb re-called the reads with MiXCR, one entry per CDR3 protein. The sample contains about 900,000 distinct CDR3 sequences, around 29% of which appear only once. The CDR3 is 17 amino acids. Germline CDR1 is SGHTA and CDR2 is FQGNSA. Unmatched junction bases numbered 8, after V lost 0 bases and J lost 4 bases. The chain joins TRBV7-2 to TRBJ1-2; 10 nucleotides match TRBD1. The sequences come from cultured CD8+ T cells from PBMCs, collected from culture after CMV antigen stimulation. The origin of this receptor is a human donor in good health (CMV status not recorded). Some clones in this sample may be carry-over from other donors' samples. The CDR3 sequence: CASSLASTGGGSYGYTF. The CDR3 DNA reads as TGTGCCAGCAGCTTAGCGTCGACAGGGGGCGGTTCCTATGGCTACACCTTC.